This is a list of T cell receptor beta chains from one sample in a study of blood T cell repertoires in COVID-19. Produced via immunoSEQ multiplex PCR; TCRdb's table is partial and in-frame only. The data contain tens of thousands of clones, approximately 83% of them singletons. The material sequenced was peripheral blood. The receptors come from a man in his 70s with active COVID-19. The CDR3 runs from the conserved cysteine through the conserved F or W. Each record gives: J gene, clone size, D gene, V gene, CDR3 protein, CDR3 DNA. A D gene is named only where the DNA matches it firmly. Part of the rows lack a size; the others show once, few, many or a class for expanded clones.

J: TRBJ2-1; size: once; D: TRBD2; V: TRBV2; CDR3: CASSEDGGGAYNEQFF; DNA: TGTGCCAGCAGTGAAGATGGCGGGGGGGCCTACAATGAGCAGTTCTTC
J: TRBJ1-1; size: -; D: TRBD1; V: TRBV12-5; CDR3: CASGLTRTGSTEAFF; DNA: TGTGCTAGTGGTTTGACCCGGACAGGATCGACTGAAGCTTTCTTT
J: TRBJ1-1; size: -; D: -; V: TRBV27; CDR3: CASIPDSGFLNTEAFF; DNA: TGTGCCAGCATCCCGGACAGTGGCTTCCTGAACACTGAAGCTTTCTTT
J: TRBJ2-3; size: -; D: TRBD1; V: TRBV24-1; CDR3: CATSDLRWQGAGTDTQYF; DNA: TGTGCCACCAGTGATTTGAGGTGGCAGGGGGCAGGCACAGATACGCAGTATTTT
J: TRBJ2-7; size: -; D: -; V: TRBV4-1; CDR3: CASAAGSSYEQYF; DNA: TGCGCCAGCGCGGCGGGGTCCTCCTACGAGCAGTACTTC
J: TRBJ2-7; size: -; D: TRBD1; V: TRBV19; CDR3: CASSSGTGGYEQYF; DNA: TGTGCCAGTAGTTCCGGGACAGGGGGCTACGAGCAGTACTTC
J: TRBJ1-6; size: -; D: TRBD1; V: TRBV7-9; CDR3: CASSRGTGRRNSPLHF; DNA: TGTGCCAGCAGCCGTGGGACAGGGCGTCGGAATTCACCCCTCCACTTT
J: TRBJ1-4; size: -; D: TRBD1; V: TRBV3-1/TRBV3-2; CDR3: CASSVGGPGGFEKLFF; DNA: TGTGCCAGCAGCGTCGGAGGGCCAGGGGGCTTTGAAAAACTGTTTTTT
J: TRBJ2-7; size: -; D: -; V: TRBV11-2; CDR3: CASSYQGWSSSYEQYF; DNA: TGTGCCAGCAGCTACCAGGGGTGGTCGTCGTCCTACGAGCAGTACTTC
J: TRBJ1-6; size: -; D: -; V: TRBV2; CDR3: CATLPGGWGSPLHF; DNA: TGTGCCACCCTACCCGGGGGGTGGGGGTCACCCCTCCACTTT
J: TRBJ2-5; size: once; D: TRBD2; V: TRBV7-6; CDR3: CASSATLSGSNRDIQYF; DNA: TGTGCCAGCAGCGCCACGTTAAGCGGGAGCAACCGAGATATCCAGTACTTC
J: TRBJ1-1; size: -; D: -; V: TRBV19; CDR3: CASSIGGNTEAFF; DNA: TGTGCCAGTAGTATCGGGGGGAACACTGAAGCTTTCTTT
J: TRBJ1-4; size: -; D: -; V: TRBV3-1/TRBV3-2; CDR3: CASSPRQDNEKLFF; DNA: TGTGCCAGCAGCCCCAGACAGGATAATGAAAAACTGTTTTTT
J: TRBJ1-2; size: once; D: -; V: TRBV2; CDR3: CASRSGWAWNGYTF; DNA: TGTGCCAGCAGGTCAGGGTGGGCCTGGAATGGCTACACCTTC
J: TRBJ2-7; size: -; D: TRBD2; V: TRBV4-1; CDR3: CASSSTSGGRNEQYF; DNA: TGCGCCAGCAGCAGCACTAGCGGGGGGAGAAACGAGCAGTACTTC
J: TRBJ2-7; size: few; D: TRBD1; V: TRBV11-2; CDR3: CASSGSRDRAYEQYF; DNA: TGTGCCAGCAGCGGAAGCCGGGACAGGGCCTACGAGCAGTACTTC
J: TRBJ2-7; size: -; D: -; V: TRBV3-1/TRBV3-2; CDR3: CASSQDLGRTQYF; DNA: TGTGCCAGCAGCCAAGATCTGGGCAGAACGCAGTACTTC
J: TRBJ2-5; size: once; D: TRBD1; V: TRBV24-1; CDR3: CATSDQGQGRETQYF; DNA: TGTGCCACCAGTGATCAAGGACAGGGTAGAGAGACCCAGTACTTC
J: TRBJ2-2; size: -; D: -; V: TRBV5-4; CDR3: CASSLVRDTGELFF; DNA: TGTGCCAGCAGCTTGGTACGGGACACCGGGGAGCTGTTTTTT
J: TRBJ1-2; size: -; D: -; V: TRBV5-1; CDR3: CASSPQGFGYTF; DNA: TGCGCCAGCAGCCCGCAGGGTTTCGGCTACACCTTC
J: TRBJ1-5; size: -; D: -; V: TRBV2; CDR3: CASRMTASLNQPQHF; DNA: TGTGCCAGCAGGATGACAGCCAGTCTCAATCAGCCCCAGCATTTT
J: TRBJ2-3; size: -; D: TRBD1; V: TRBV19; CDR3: CASSKGGRGWTDTQYF; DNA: TGTGCCAGTAGTAAAGGGGGCAGGGGCTGGACAGATACGCAGTATTTT
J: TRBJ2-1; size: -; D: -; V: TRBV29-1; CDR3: CSVEDLEDGWGDGEQFF; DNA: TGCAGCGTTGAAGATCTAGAGGACGGCTGGGGGGACGGTGAGCAGTTCTTC
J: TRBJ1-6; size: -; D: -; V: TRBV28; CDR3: CASRPASSYNSPLHF; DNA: TGTGCCAGCAGGCCAGCTAGCTCCTATAATTCACCCCTCCACTTT
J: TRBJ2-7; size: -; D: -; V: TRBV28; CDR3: CASSLAGSYEQYF; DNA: TGTGCCAGCAGTTTGGCGGGGTCCTACGAGCAGTACTTC
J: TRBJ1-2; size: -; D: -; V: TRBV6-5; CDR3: CASSYPGANYGYTF; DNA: TGTGCCAGCAGCTATCCAGGGGCTAACTATGGCTACACCTTC